This T cell receptor beta chain was captured in a study of blood T cell repertoires in COVID-19 (dated by TCRdb to 2019 to 2021). Looking at the study overall: The collaborator samples originated in the United States, Italy and Spain and spanned the acute and convalescent phases of COVID-19. The material from the prospective study consisted of cDNA or gDNA derived from T cells, B-cell-depleted T cells, or PBMCs. Subjects who had been exposed to COVID-19, were actively infected with it, or had recovered from it provided the deeply sampled blood TCRbeta repertoires that made up the dataset. A freely available public database, intended as a resource for researchers studying the immune response to SARS-CoV-2, is where the repertoires were released. The samples were drawn from the first 160 participants of the ongoing ImmuneRACE study and from about 1,200 subjects provided by 6 global collaborators. Nearly every sample came with metadata listing a de-identified subject ID, COVID-19 status, age in years and sex. Where available, HLA class I and class II types were obtained from metadata supplied by the sample provider rather than from assay-based typing. Study-wide findings and limitations: The quantity of clinical and demographic metadata differed by source and by participant and was supplied without curation.

TCRbeta CDR3 regions were amplified from genomic DNA using the immunoSEQ Assay, a bias-controlled multiplex PCR. Per the original workflow: Nucleated cell counts per sample were estimated from amplification of reference gene primers within the assay. Sequence reads were collapsed and filtered to measure the absolute abundance of every unique TCRbeta CDR3 rearrangement. For each sample, productive Simpson clonality was calculated as the square root of Simpson's diversity index over productive rearrangements. The immuneACCESS repertoire file appears here via TCRdb, limited to in-frame rearrangements. These files lack a portion of the clones; in checked studies, under half of the deficit traces to unresolved V genes, and the cause of the others is not known. The V and J calls and clone size come from that table; D and trimming were worked out from the DNA. The sample includes some 67,000 clones, with 70% to 90% observed a single time. Jointly, the top ten make up approximately 20% of the sample.

Details on this clone: Its recognized antigen is unknown. One base away there is no much larger clone; base qualities are not given.

Each collaborating institution followed its own protocols to collect whole blood in K2EDTA tubes. For TCRbeta analysis, collaborators shipped samples as frozen whole blood, isolated PBMCs, or DNA extracted from either of those sample types. This sequence was found in a woman older than 75 with acute or convalescent COVID-19. The sample consisted of peripheral blood.

The CDR3: CASRKPGQGDEKLFF. The DNA is TGTGCCAGTAGAAAACCGGGACAGGGTGATGAAAAACTGTTTTTT. The chain is assembled from TRBV19 and TRBJ1-4; the junction holds 9 bases that match TRBD1. Germline trimming: 6 bases from V, 6 bases from J; junction bases outside gene matches: 8. From the cysteine up to the phenylalanine, the CDR3 has a length of 15 residues. Only CDR3 DNA is held: 45 bases, read in frame from base 1. Sequences LNHDA (CDR1) and SQIVND (CDR2) are obtained from the germline V gene (reference sequence). The variable domain in full, with residues beyond the CDR3 obtained from the reference TRBV19 and TRBJ1-4 genes, is DGGITQSPKYLFRKEGQNVTLSCEQNLNHDAMYWYRQDPGQGLRLIYYSQIVNDFQKGDIAEGYSVSREKKESFPLTVTSAQKNPTAFYLCASRKPGQGDEKLFFGSGTQLSVL.